This entry lists 6 T cell receptor beta chains sequenced from one sample in a study of blood T cell repertoires in COVID-19. Clones were sequenced by immunoSEQ multiplex PCR, and TCRdb holds only the in-frame ones, with some missing. In the table there are fewer than 200,000 clones, 80% to 90% of which are singletons. Sequenced sample: peripheral blood. The receptors stem from a man aged 18-30 years who had recovered from COVID-19.

This clone was recorded a few times. J is TRBJ2-7 and V is TRBV18, with D perhaps matching TRBD1 (6 bases). This CDR3 spans 12 amino acids. V was shortened by 3 bases and J by 7 bases, with 10 bases between the two germline ends. CDR1 is KGHSH and CDR2 is LQKENI in the germline V gene. DNA of the CDR3: TGTGCCAGCTCACCGAGAACAGGGGAGCAGTACTTC. This translates into CASSPRTGEQYF. Looking up the rest from reference TRBV18 and TRBJ2-7 gives the full variable domain: NAGVMQNPRHLVRRRGQEARLRCSPMKGHSHVYWYRQLPEEGLKFMVYLQKENIIDESGMPKERFSAEFPKEGPSILRIQQVVRGDSAAYFCASSPRTGEQYFGPGTRLTVT.

The CDR3: CASSRYRNTLAGVPGELFF. The CDR3 nucleotides read TGTGCCAGCAGCCGATATCGAAATACTCTAGCGGGAGTCCCCGGGGAGCTGTTTTTT. The rearrangement joins TRBV7-9 to TRBJ2-2, with 10 bases identical to TRBD2. The CDR3 is 19 amino acids. Germline loops: CDR1 SEHNR, CDR2 FQNEAQ (reference sequence). With 5 bases clipped from V and 6 bases from J, the junction kept 18 bases outside the gene matches.

Here the CDR3 DNA reads TGTGCCAGCAGTTCGGACAGGGCGGTCACCGGGGAGCTGTTTTTT. This translates into CASSSDRAVTGELFF. The chain joins TRBV6-2 or TRBV6-3 to TRBJ2-2, with TRBD1 matching 8 bases. Per the germline V gene, CDR1 is MNHEY and CDR2 is SVGEGT. The junction had 5 bases not matched to a gene; V was cut back by 4 bases and J by 4 bases. The CDR3 runs to 15 residues.

This chain uses TRBV7-9 with TRBJ2-5; tentatively, D is TRBD2 (6 bases). The V end lost 8 bases, the J end lost 4 bases, and 23 bases lay between the germline ends. CDR3 length equals 16 residues. Germline V gene data show CDR1 as SEHNR and CDR2 as FQNEAQ (reference sequence). CDR3 sequence reads: CASSGSFGGVSETQYF. CDR3 sequence (DNA): TGTGCCAGCTCAGGCAGCTTCGGCGGGGTTTCAGAGACCCAGTACTTC.

The table lists this clone with a count of one. The V gene is TRBV19, the J gene TRBJ1-5; no firm D call. The germline CDR1 and CDR2 sequences are LNHDA and SQIVND (reference sequence). This CDR3 is 15 amino acids long. With 3 bases removed from V and 2 bases from J, the gap between germline ends came to 11 bases. CDR3 amino acids: CASSMEVSGNQPQHF. CDR3 sequence (DNA): TGTGCCAGTAGTATGGAGGTGAGTGGCAATCAGCCCCAGCATTTT.

This rearrangement joins TRBV2 to TRBJ2-3; 10 nucleotides match TRBD2. CDR1 and CDR2 from the germline V gene are SNHLY and FYNNEI. The CDR3 sequence is 14 residues long. Unmatched junction bases numbered 2, after V lost 5 bases and J lost 3 bases. The CDR3 loop is CASSLLAGTDTQYF. The CDR3 bases are TGTGCCAGCAGTTTACTAGCGGGGACAGATACGCAGTATTTT.